The T cell receptor beta chain described here comes from a study of tissue T cells after allogeneic stem cell transplantation. Germline values: CDR1 SNHLY, CDR2 FYNGKV (reference sequence). V lost 4 bases to trimming and J lost 0 bases, with 9 bases between them. The CDR3 is 14 residues long. Time point given: mouse harvest day 14 after allogeneic transplant. The graft held 10^6 splenic CD5+ T cells and 10^7 T-cell-depleted bone marrow cells. This mouse GVHD model was MHC-mismatched B6 to BALB/c, profiled day 7 or 14. Sequencing of TCRbeta CDR3 at survey depth gave sequences and template counts. Profiling relied on immunoSEQ multiplex PCR, and the TCRdb table lists in-frame clones only, not all of them. The sample includes roughly 3,000 clones, over 40% of them seen just once. Concerning this clone: Its antigen is currently unknown. Genes here carry mouse names. The missing CDR3 end, 1 residue past where the read stops, is filled in from the germline J gene.

Study results and limitations: Anatomically similar tissues had similar TCR repertoires within each patient. Shared clones across patients were few; motif clustering revealed tissue-specific shared signatures.

V usage is TRBV3 and J usage is TRBJ1-2; TRBD1 might be the D (6 bases). This clonotype was obtained from a female BALB/c mouse given C57BL/6 T cells with graft-versus-host disease after an allogeneic hematopoietic cell transplant. Sequencing was done on a sample of gut tissue. The part of the CDR3 DNA that was read is TGTGCCAGCAGCTCCGGGACAACAAACTCCGACTACACC. This encodes CASSSGTTNSDYT. Given in full, the CDR3 is CASSSGTTNSDYTF. The full variable domain, in which reference TRBV3 and TRBJ1-2 provide the parts outside the CDR3, is GPKVLQIPSHQIIDMGQMVTLNCDPVSNHLYFYWYKQILGQQMEFLVNFYNGKVMEKSKLFKDQFSVERPDGSYFTLKIQPTALEDSAVYFCASSSGTTNSDYTFGSGTRLLVI.